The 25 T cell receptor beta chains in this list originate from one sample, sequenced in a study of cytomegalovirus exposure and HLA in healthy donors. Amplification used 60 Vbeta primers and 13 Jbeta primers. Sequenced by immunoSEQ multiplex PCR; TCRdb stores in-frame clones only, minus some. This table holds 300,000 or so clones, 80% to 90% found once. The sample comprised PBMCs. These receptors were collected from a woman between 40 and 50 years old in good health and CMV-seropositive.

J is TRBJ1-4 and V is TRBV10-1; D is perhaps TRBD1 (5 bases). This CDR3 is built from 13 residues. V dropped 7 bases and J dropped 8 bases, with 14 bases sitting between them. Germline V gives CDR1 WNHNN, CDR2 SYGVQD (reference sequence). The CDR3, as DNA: TGCGCCAGCATATATATTAACAGGGAAAAACTGTTTTTT. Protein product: CASIYINREKLFF.

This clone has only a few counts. The CDR3 region is CASSLWDSTSTDTQYF. The CDR3 coding sequence is TGTGCCAGCAGTTTATGGGACAGTACTAGCACAGATACGCAGTATTTT. The rearrangement joins TRBV28 to TRBJ2-3; possibly TRBD1 for D (6 bases). CDR1 MDHEN and CDR2 SYDVKM come from the germline V gene. The V end lost 0 bases, the J end lost 0 bases, and 10 bases lay between the germline ends. The CDR3 runs 16 residues.

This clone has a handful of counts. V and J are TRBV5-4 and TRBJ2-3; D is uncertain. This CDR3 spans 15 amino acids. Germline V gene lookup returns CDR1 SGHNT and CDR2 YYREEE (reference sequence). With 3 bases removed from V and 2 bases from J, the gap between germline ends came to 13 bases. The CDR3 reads CASSSSVQPTDTQYF. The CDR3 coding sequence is TGTGCCAGCAGCTCGTCGGTACAGCCCACAGATACGCAGTATTTT.

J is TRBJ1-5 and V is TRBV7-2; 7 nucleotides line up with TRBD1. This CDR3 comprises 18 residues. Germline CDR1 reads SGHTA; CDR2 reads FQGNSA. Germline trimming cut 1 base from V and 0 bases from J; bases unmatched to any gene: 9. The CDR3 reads CASSLDLRGANSNQPQHF. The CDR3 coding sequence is TGTGCCAGCAGCTTAGACCTCAGGGGGGCCAATAGCAATCAGCCCCAGCATTTT.

The CDR3 loop is CASSLAQGPGELFF. The CDR3 DNA reads TGTGCCAGCAGCTTAGCGCAGGGTCCCGGGGAGCTGTTTTTT. The chain is built from TRBV7-9 and TRBJ2-2, with TRBD1 as a possible D gene (5 bases). This CDR3 is 14 amino acids long. CDR1 and CDR2 (germline): SEHNR, FQNEAQ (reference sequence). V lost 0 bases and J lost 6, with 8 bases in between.

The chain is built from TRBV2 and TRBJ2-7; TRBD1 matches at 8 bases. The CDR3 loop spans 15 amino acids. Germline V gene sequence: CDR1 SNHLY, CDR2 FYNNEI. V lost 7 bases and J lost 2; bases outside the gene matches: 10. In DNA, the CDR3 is TGTGCCAGCAATGAGGGACAGGCTATTCCCTACGAGCAGTACTTC. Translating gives CASNEGQAIPYEQYF.

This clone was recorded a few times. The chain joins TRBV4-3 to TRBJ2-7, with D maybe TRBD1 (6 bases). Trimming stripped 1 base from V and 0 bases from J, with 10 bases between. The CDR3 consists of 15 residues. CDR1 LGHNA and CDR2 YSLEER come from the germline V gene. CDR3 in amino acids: CASSQGGRSSYEQYF. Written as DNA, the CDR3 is TGCGCCAGCAGCCAAGGGGGGCGGAGCTCCTACGAGCAGTACTTC.

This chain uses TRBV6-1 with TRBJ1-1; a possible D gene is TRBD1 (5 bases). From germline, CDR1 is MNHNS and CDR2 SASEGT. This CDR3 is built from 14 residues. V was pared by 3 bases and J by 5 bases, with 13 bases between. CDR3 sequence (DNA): TGTGCCAGCAGTGAGGCGGGGAGGGGTACTGAAGCTTTCTTT. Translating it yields CASSEAGRGTEAFF.

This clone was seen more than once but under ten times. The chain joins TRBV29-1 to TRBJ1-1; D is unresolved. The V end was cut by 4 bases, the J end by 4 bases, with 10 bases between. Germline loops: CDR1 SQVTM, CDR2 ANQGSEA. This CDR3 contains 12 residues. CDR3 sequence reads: CSVVRDTTEAFF. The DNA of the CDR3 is TGCAGCGTTGTCCGGGATACCACTGAAGCTTTCTTT.

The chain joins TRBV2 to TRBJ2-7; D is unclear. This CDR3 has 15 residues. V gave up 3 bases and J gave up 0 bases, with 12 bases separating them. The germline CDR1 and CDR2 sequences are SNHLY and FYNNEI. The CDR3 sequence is CASSDFGFDSYEQYF. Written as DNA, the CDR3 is TGTGCCAGCAGTGACTTCGGGTTCGACTCCTACGAGCAGTACTTC.

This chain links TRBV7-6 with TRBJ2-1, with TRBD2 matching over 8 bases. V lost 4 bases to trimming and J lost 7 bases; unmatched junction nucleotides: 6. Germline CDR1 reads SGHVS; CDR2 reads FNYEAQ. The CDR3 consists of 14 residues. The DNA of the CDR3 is TGTGCCAGCAGCTCCCGGGGGGGAGGGAATGAGCAGTTCTTC. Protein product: CASSSRGGGNEQFF.

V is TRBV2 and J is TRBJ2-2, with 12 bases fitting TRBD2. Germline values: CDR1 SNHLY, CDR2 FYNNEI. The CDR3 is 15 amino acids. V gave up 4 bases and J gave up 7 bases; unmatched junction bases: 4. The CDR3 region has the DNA TGTGCCAGCAGTGGTCTAGCGGGAGGGAACGGGGAGCTGTTTTTT. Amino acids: CASSGLAGGNGELFF.

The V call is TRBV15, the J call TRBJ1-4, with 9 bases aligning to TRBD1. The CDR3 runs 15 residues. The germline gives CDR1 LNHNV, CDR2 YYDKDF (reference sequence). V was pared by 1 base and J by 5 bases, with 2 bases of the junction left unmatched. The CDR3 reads CATSRAGTGNEKLFF. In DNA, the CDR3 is TGTGCCACCAGCAGAGCTGGGACAGGGAATGAAAAACTGTTTTTT.

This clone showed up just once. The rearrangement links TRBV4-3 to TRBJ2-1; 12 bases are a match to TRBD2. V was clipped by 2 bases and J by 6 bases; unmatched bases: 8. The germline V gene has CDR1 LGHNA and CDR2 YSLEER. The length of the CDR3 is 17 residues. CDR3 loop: CASSQTLRLAGVNEQFF. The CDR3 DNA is TGCGCCAGCAGCCAAACCCTACGACTAGCGGGAGTCAATGAGCAGTTCTTC.

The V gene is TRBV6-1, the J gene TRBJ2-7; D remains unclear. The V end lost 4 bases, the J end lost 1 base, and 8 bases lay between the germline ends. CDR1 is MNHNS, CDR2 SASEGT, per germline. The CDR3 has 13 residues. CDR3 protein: CASSVALSYEQYF. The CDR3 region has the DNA TGTGCCAGCAGTGTAGCCCTGTCCTACGAGCAGTACTTC.

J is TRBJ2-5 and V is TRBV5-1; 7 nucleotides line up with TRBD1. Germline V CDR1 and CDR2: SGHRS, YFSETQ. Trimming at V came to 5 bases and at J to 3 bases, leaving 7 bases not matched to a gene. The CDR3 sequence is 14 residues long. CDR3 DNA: TGCGCCAGCAGTTCCGGGACAGACAAAGAGACCCAGTACTTC. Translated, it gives CASSSGTDKETQYF.

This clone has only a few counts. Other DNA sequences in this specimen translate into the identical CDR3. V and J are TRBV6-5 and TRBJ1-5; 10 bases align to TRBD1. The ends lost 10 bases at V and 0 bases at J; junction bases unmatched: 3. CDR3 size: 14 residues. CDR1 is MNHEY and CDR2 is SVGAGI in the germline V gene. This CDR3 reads CAIGTGDSNQPQHF. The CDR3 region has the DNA TGTGCCATTGGGACAGGGGATAGCAATCAGCCCCAGCATTTT.

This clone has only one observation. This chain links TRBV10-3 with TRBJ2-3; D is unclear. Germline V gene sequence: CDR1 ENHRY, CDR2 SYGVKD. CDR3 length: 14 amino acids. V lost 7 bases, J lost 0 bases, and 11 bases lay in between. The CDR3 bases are TGTGCCATCAACGCGGTCTCTAGCACAGATACGCAGTATTTT. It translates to CAINAVSSTDTQYF.

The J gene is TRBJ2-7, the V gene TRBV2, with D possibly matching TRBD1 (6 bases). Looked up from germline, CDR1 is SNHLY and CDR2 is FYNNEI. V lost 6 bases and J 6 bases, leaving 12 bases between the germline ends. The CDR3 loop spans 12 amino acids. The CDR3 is CASSQQGFEQYF. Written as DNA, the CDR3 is TGTGCCAGCAGCCAACAGGGCTTCGAGCAGTACTTC. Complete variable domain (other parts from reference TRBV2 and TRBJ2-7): EPEVTQTPSHQVTQMGQEVILRCVPISNHLYFYWYRQILGQKVEFLVSFYNNEISEKSEIFDDQFSVERPDGSNFTLKIRSTKLEDSAMYFCASSQQGFEQYFGPGTRLTVT.

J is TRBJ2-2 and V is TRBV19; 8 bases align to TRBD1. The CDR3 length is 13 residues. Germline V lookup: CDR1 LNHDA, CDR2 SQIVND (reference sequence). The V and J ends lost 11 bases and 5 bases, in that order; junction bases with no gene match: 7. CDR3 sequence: CAGGQDNTGELFF. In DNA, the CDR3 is TGTGCCGGGGGACAGGATAATACCGGGGAGCTGTTTTTT.

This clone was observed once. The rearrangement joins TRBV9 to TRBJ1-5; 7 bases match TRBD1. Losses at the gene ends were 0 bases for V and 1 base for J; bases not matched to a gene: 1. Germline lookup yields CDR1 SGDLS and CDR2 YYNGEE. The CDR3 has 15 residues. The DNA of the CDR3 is TGTGCCAGCAGCGTAGCAGGGGGGAGCAATCAGCCCCAGCATTTT. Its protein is CASSVAGGSNQPQHF.

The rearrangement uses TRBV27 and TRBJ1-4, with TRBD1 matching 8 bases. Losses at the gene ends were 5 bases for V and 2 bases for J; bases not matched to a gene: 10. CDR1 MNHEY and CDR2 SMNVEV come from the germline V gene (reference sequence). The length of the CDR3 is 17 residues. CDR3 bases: TGTGCCAGCAGTCCTCGGACAGGGAGTAGCACTAATGAAAAACTGTTTTTT. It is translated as CASSPRTGSSTNEKLFF.

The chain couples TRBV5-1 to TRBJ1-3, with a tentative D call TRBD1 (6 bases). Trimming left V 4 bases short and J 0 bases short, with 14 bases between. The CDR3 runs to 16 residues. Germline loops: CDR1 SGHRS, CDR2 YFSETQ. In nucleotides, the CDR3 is TGCGCCAGCAGCCCTGGGACACGAGGCTCTGGAAACACCATATATTTT. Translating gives CASSPGTRGSGNTIYF.

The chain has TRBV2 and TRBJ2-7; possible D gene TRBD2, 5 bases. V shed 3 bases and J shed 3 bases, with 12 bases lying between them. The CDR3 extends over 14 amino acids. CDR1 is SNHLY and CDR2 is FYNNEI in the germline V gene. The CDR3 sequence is CASSDGSGFYEQYF. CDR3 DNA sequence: TGTGCCAGCAGTGATGGTTCGGGATTCTACGAGCAGTACTTC.

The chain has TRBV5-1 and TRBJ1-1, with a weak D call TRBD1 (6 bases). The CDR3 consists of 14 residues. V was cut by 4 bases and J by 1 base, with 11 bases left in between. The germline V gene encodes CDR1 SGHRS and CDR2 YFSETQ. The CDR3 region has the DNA TGCGCCAGCAGCGTGACAGGCGGGAACACTGAAGCTTTCTTT. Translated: CASSVTGGNTEAFF.